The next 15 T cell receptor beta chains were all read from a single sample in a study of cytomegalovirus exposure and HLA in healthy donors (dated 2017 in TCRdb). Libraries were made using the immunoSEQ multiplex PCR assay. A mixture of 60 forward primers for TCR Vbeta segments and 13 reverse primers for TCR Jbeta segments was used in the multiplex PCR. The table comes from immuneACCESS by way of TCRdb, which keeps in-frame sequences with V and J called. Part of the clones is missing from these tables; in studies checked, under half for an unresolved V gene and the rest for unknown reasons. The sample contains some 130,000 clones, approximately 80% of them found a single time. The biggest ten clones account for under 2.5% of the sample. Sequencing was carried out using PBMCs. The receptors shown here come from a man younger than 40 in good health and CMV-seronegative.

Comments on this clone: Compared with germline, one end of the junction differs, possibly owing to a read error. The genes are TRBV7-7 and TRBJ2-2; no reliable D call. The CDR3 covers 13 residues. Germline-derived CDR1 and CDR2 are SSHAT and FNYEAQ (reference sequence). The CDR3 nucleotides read TGTGCTAGCAGCTCCATGAACACCGGGGAGCTGTTTTTT. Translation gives CASSSMNTGELFF.

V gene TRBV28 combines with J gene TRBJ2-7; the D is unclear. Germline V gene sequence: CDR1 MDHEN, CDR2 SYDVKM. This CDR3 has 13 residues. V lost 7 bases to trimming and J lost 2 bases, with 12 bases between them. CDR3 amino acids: CASTKTGPYEQYF. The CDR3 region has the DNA TGTGCCAGCACCAAGACTGGTCCCTACGAGCAGTACTTC. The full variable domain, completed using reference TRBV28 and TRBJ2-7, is DVKVTQSSRYLVKRTGEKVFLECVQDMDHENMFWYRQDPGLGLRLIYFSYDVKMKEKGDIPEGYSVSREKKERFSLILESASTNQTSMYLCASTKTGPYEQYFGPGTRLTVT.

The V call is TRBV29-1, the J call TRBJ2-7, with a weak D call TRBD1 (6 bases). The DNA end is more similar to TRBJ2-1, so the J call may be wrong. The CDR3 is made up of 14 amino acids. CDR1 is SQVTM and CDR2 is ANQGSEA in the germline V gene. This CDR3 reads CSVVSGTNYNEQFF. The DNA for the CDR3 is TGCAGCGTTGTGAGTGGGACAAACTACAATGAGCAGTTCTTC.

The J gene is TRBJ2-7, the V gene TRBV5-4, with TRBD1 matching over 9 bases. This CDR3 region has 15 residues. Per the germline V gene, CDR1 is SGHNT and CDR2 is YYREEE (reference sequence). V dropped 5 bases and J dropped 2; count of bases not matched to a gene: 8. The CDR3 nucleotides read TGTGCCAGCAGTCCGACAGGGGGTCAAGCCTACGAGCAGTACTTC. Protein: CASSPTGGQAYEQYF.

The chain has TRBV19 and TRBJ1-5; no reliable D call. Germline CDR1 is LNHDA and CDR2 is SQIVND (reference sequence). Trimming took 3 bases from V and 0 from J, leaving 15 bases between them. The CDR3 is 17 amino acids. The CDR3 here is CASSIAGGGYSNQPQHF. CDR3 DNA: TGTGCCAGTAGTATTGCCGGTGGAGGGTATAGCAATCAGCCCCAGCATTTT.

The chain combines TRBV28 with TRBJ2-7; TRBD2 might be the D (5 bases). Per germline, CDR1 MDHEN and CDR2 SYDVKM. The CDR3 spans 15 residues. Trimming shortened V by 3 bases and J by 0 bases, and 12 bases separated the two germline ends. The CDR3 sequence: CASSFGLASSYEQYF. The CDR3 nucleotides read TGTGCCAGCAGTTTCGGACTGGCAAGCTCCTACGAGCAGTACTTC.

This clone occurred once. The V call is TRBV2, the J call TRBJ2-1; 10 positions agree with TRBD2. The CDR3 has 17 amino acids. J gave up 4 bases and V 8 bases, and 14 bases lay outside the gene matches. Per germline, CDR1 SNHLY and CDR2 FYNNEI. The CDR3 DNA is TGTGCCAGCGGAGGGGCTAGCGGGAGAGACCTTTACAATGAGCAGTTCTTC. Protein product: CASGGASGRDLYNEQFF.

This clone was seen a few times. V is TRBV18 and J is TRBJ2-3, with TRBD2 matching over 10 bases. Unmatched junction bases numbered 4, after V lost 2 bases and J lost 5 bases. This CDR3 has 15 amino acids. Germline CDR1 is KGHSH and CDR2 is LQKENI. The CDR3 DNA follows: TGTGCCAGCTCACCATTCCTAGCGGGAGAAGATACGCAGTATTTT. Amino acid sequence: CASSPFLAGEDTQYF.

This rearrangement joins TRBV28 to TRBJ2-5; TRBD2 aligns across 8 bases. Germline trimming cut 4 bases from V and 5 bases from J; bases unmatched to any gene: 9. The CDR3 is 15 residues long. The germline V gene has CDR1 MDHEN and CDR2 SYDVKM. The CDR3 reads CASSSFEREHETQYF. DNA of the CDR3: TGTGCCAGCAGTTCATTTGAGCGGGAGCACGAGACCCAGTACTTC.

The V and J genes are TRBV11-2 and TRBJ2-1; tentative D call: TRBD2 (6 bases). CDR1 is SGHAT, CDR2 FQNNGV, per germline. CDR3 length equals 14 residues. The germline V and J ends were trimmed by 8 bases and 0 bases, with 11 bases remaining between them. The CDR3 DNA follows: TGTGCCAGCGCCGCGGGACCCTCCTACAATGAGCAGTTCTTC. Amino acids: CASAAGPSYNEQFF.

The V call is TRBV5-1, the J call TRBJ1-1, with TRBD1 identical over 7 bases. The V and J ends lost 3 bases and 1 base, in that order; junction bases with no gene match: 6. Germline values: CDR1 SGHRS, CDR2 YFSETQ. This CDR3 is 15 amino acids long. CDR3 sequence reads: CASSYDRAGNTEAFF. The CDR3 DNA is TGCGCCAGCAGCTATGACAGGGCTGGGAACACTGAAGCTTTCTTT.

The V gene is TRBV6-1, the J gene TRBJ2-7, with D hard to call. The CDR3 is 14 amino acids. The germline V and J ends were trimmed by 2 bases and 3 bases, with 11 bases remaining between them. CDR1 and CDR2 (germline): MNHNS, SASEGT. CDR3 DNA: TGTGCCAGCAGTGAACCCCAGGCCCTCTACGAGCAGTACTTC. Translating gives CASSEPQALYEQYF.

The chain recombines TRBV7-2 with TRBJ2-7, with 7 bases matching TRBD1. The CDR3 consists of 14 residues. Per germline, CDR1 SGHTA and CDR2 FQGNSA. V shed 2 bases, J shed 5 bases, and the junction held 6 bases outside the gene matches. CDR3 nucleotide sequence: TGTGCCAGCAGCTTACAACAGGGGACCCACGAGCAGTACTTC. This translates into CASSLQQGTHEQYF.

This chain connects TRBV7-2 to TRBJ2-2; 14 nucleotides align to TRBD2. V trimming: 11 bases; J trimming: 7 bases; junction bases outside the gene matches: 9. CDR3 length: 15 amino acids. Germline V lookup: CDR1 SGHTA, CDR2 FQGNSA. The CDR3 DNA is TGTGCCGCGGGGACTAGCGGGAGTAGCGTCGGGGAGCTGTTTTTT. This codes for CAAGTSGSSVGELFF.

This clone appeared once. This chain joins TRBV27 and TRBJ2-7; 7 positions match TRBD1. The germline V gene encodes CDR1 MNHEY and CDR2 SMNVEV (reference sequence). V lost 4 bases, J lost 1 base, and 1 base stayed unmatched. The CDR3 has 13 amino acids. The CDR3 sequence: CASSWGQSYEQYF. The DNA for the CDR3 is TGTGCCAGCAGTTGGGGACAGTCCTACGAGCAGTACTTC.